One and the same sample provided the 27 T cell receptor beta chains below, sequenced in a study of blood T cell dynamics during melanoma immunotherapy. The time point: pre-treatment baseline. Assay: immunoSEQ multiplex PCR; the TCRdb copy retains only in-frame clones and omits some. The data contain around 13,000 clones, around 85% of them singletons. The specimen comprised blood, sampled from a patient treated with checkpoint blockade. Source of these receptors: a human donor with melanoma.

This rearrangement joins TRBV10-3 to TRBJ2-2, with D maybe TRBD1 (6 bases). Germline V gene sequence: CDR1 ENHRY, CDR2 SYGVKD. The V end lost 6 bases, the J end lost 1 base, and 12 bases lay between the germline ends. This CDR3 contains 15 residues. This CDR3 is CAIRTGQLNTGELFF. The DNA of the CDR3 is TGTGCCATCAGAACGGGACAACTGAACACCGGGGAGCTGTTTTTT.

The chain carries TRBV14 and TRBJ1-1; D is unclear. Germline V CDR1 and CDR2: SGHDN, FVKESK. Trimming pared 4 bases from V and 1 base from J, leaving 10 bases between. There are 14 residues in the CDR3. In DNA, the CDR3 is TGTGCCAGCAGCCCTGGGCTCCGGAACACTGAAGCTTTCTTT. This encodes CASSPGLRNTEAFF.

This rearrangement joins TRBV5-6 to TRBJ1-2; 12 positions match TRBD1. The CDR3 is made up of 16 amino acids. V gave up 4 bases and J gave up 3 bases; unmatched junction bases: 7. Germline-derived CDR1 and CDR2 are SGHDT and YYEEEE. The CDR3 sequence is CASSPGTGGEDYGYTF. The CDR3 nucleotides read TGTGCCAGCAGCCCTGGGACAGGGGGCGAGGACTATGGCTACACCTTC.

The sample holds a few counts of this clone. The gene calls are TRBV30 and TRBJ1-5, with D maybe TRBD1 (5 bases). Germline V gene data show CDR1 as GTSNPN and CDR2 as SVGIG (reference sequence). V was shortened by 3 bases and J by 7 bases, with 13 bases between the two germline ends. The CDR3 is 13 amino acids. The CDR3 region has the DNA TGTGCCTGGAGACGGCAGGGAGACCAGCCCCAGCATTTT. Its translation is CAWRRQGDQPQHF.

This sequence joins TRBV19 and TRBJ1-1; maybe TRBD1 (5 bases). Looked up from germline, CDR1 is LNHDA and CDR2 is SQIVND (reference sequence). With 5 bases removed from V and 4 bases from J, the gap between germline ends came to 17 bases. The CDR3 is made up of 15 amino acids. The CDR3 region has the DNA TGTGCCAGTAGTTCCCGAGGCAGGGTCGTCACTGAAGCTTTCTTT. This codes for CASSSRGRVVTEAFF.

The V call is TRBV21-1, the J call TRBJ2-7; TRBD2 was called by the table and not checked on the DNA. TRBV21-1 is a pseudogene segment. The CDR3 sequence is 14 residues long. The CDR3 loop reads CASRSSGNSCEQYF. The CDR3 DNA sequence: TGTGCCAGCAGGTCTAGCGGGAACTCCTGCGAGCAGTACTTC.

This clone was picked up one time. The chain recombines TRBV5-6 with TRBJ1-3; weak D call: TRBD1 (5 bases). Deletions cut 4 bases from V and 1 base from J, with 15 bases between. From germline, CDR1 is SGHDT and CDR2 YYEEEE. CDR3 length equals 16 residues. CDR3 sequence (DNA): TGTGCCAGCAGCGCCGGGGGGATCAGGTCTGGAAACACCATATATTTT. The encoded protein is CASSAGGIRSGNTIYF.

The chain has TRBV18 and TRBJ2-5; D is possibly TRBD2 (5 bases). CDR1 is KGHSH and CDR2 is LQKENI in the germline V gene. V lost 2 bases and J lost 5, with 12 bases in between. This CDR3 is 14 amino acids long. CDR3 in DNA: TGTGCCAGCTCACCAGGTCCACCGGGGGAGACCCAGTACTTC. This gives the protein CASSPGPPGETQYF.

This chain connects TRBV27 to TRBJ2-7, with D tentatively TRBD1 (5 bases). The V gene lost 9 bases and the J gene lost 1 base, with 28 bases spanning the gap. CDR1 is MNHEY and CDR2 is SMNVEV in the germline V gene (reference sequence). The CDR3 runs to 18 residues. The CDR3 is CASRRGEKGFVRSYEQYF. CDR3 DNA: TGTGCCAGTCGAAGGGGCGAAAAGGGCTTTGTTAGGTCCTACGAGCAGTACTTC.

The chain combines TRBV5-5 with TRBJ1-5; 10 bases fit TRBD1. Trimming at V came to 3 bases and at J to 6 bases, leaving 3 bases not matched to a gene. Per germline, CDR1 SGHKS and CDR2 YYEKEE (reference sequence). This CDR3 comprises 14 residues. CDR3 amino acids: CASSSTGGPQPQHF. For the CDR3, the DNA is TGTGCCAGCAGCTCGACAGGGGGCCCTCAGCCCCAGCATTTT.

V gene TRBV5-1 combines with J gene TRBJ1-4; D gene uncertain. CDR1 SGHRS and CDR2 YFSETQ come from the germline V gene. V was shortened by 0 bases and J by 4 bases, with 10 bases between the two germline ends. The CDR3 length is 15 residues. The CDR3 sequence is CASSLVPRNNEKLFF. CDR3 nucleotides: TGCGCCAGCAGCTTGGTTCCCAGGAATAATGAAAAACTGTTTTTT.

This clone showed up just once. V gene TRBV4-3 combines with J gene TRBJ2-1; D remains ambiguous. Germline V gene data show CDR1 as LGHNA and CDR2 as YSLEER. V was shortened by 0 bases and J by 8 bases, with 8 bases between the two germline ends. CDR3 length: 13 residues. This chain's CDR3 is CASSQEAPDEQFF. The CDR3 region has the DNA TGCGCCAGCAGCCAAGAGGCACCCGATGAGCAGTTCTTC.

The rearrangement joins TRBV7-6 to TRBJ2-5, with 12 bases matching TRBD2. CDR1 SGHVS and CDR2 FNYEAQ come from the germline V gene. V was clipped by 2 bases and J by 4 bases; unmatched bases: 8. The CDR3 length is 17 residues. The CDR3 nucleotides read TGTGCCAGCAGCTTATCCCTAGCGGGGGGGCCAGGAGAGACCCAGTACTTC. Protein product: CASSLSLAGGPGETQYF.

V and J are TRBV13 and TRBJ1-2; no clear D. This CDR3 is 14 amino acids long. Trimming shortened V by 3 bases and J by 3 bases, and 11 bases separated the two germline ends. Germline V gene data show CDR1 as PRHDT and CDR2 as FYEKMQ (reference sequence). The CDR3 sequence is CASSFDSGDYGYTF. CDR3 coding DNA: TGTGCCAGCAGCTTCGACTCCGGGGACTATGGCTACACCTTC.

This clone was counted only a few times. The rearrangement links TRBV14 to TRBJ1-2, with D unresolved. Between the trimmed V and J ends, which lost 0 bases and 4 bases, there was a span of 9 bases. The CDR3 totals 14 residues. Germline V gene data show CDR1 as SGHDN and CDR2 as FVKESK. The CDR3 spells CASSQDRRPYGYTF. In DNA form, the CDR3 reads TGTGCCAGCAGCCAAGACAGGAGACCCTATGGCTACACCTTC.

The CDR3: CASSPTGSGNTIYF. The DNA of the CDR3 is TGTGCCAGCAGTCCTACAGGCTCTGGAAACACCATATATTTT. The genes are TRBV27 and TRBJ1-3, with a tentative D call TRBD1 (5 bases). CDR1 is MNHEY, CDR2 SMNVEV, per germline (reference sequence). V shed 5 bases and J shed 0 bases, with 8 bases lying between them. This CDR3 has 14 amino acids.

The chain joins TRBV11-2 to TRBJ2-3; TRBD2 matches at 8 bases. The CDR3 has 15 residues. Trimming took 4 bases from V and 1 from J; bases not matched to a gene: 4. Germline V gene lookup returns CDR1 SGHAT and CDR2 FQNNGV. This CDR3 reads CASSSAGARTDTQYF. The CDR3 nucleotides read TGTGCCAGCAGCTCAGCGGGGGCCCGCACAGATACGCAGTATTTT.

The rearrangement joins TRBV25-1 to TRBJ2-1; no definite D call. The CDR3 is 12 amino acids. V shed 0 bases and J shed 9 bases, with 6 bases lying between them. Germline CDR1 MGHDK, CDR2 SYGVNS. DNA of the CDR3: TGTGCCAGCAGTGAATACCCGGCTGAGCAGTTCTTC. Translation: CASSEYPAEQFF.

The rearrangement uses TRBV7-3 and TRBJ2-3; D possibly corresponds to TRBD2 (6 bases). Looked up from germline, CDR1 is SGHTA and CDR2 is FQGTGA. V shed 2 bases and J shed 1 base, with 13 bases lying between them. The CDR3 has 16 amino acids. The CDR3 sequence is CASSLGASARTDTQYF. CDR3 coding DNA: TGTGCCAGCAGCTTAGGGGCTAGCGCTCGCACAGATACGCAGTATTTT.

A few counts support this clone. The chain uses TRBV9 and TRBJ2-3; 8 nucleotides match TRBD2. J lost 0 bases, V lost 4 bases, and 10 bases had no gene match. This CDR3 has 17 residues. Germline-derived CDR1 and CDR2 are SGDLS and YYNGEE. CDR3 in amino acids: CASSSQQRESSTDTQYF. The CDR3, as DNA: TGTGCCAGCAGCTCTCAACAGCGGGAGAGCAGCACAGATACGCAGTATTTT.

The chain couples TRBV9 to TRBJ2-1, with 7 bases lining up with TRBD2. Germline V gives CDR1 SGDLS, CDR2 YYNGEE. The CDR3 runs 15 residues. V trimming: 0 bases; J trimming: 9 bases; junction bases outside the gene matches: 9. The CDR3 region has the DNA TGTGCCAGCAGCGTAGAAGGGACTACGGTGGGTGAGCAGTTCTTC. Protein: CASSVEGTTVGEQFF. Filled out from reference TRBV9 and TRBJ2-1, the complete variable domain reads DSGVTQTPKHLITATGQRVTLRCSPRSGDLSVYWYQQSLDQGLQFLIQYYNGEERAKGNILERFSAQQFPDLHSELNLSSLELGDSALYFCASSVEGTTVGEQFFGPGTRLTVL.

The V and J genes are TRBV21-1 and TRBJ1-3. TRBV21-1 is annotated as a pseudogene. The CDR3 runs 20 residues. CDR3 in amino acids: CASSTDPEQRTQSSGNTIYF. CDR3 sequence (DNA): TGTGCCAGCAGCACCGACCCGGAACAGCGTACCCAAAGCTCTGGAAACACCATATATTTT.

V and J are TRBV19 and TRBJ2-7; 10 nucleotides line up with TRBD2. Germline V lookup: CDR1 LNHDA, CDR2 SQIVND (reference sequence). V was clipped by 9 bases and J by 2 bases; unmatched bases: 7. CDR3 length: 14 residues. The CDR3 loop is CASAVGTSAYEQYF. The CDR3 DNA is TGTGCCAGCGCCGTCGGGACTAGCGCCTACGAGCAGTACTTC.

The rearrangement joins TRBV5-4 to TRBJ2-1, with D tentatively TRBD2 (5 bases). This CDR3 spans 15 amino acids. The V gene lost 4 bases and the J gene lost 4 bases, with 15 bases spanning the gap. Germline V gives CDR1 SGHNT, CDR2 YYREEE (reference sequence). CDR3 amino acids: CASSPQDGEYNEQFF. CDR3 DNA sequence: TGTGCCAGCAGCCCCCAAGACGGGGAATACAATGAGCAGTTCTTC.

This clone has only a few counts. The chain combines TRBV5-1 with TRBJ2-5, with a possible D match to TRBD1 (5 bases). The germline V gene has CDR1 SGHRS and CDR2 YFSETQ. The CDR3 runs 13 residues. Between the trimmed V and J ends, which lost 3 bases and 5 bases, there was a span of 11 bases. CDR3 sequence: CASSSDTTETQYF. In DNA form, the CDR3 reads TGCGCCAGCAGCTCGGACACGACGGAGACCCAGTACTTC.

CDR3 sequence (DNA): TGTGCCAGCAGGCAGGCTAGCAATCAGCCCCAGCATTTT. Translating it yields CASRQASNQPQHF. This sequence joins TRBV6-5 and TRBJ1-5; D is ambiguous. Germline V gene lookup returns CDR1 MNHEY and CDR2 SVGAGI. Trimming stripped 6 bases from V and 0 bases from J, with 6 bases between. This CDR3 contains 13 residues.

This chain connects TRBV6-5 to TRBJ1-1; D unclear. Looked up from germline, CDR1 is MNHEY and CDR2 is SVGAGI. The CDR3 has 16 residues. V dropped 2 bases and J dropped 1 base, with 14 bases sitting between them. CDR3 bases: TGTGCCAGCAGTTACGTGTCGAGACGGACGAACACTGAAGCTTTCTTT. Its protein product is CASSYVSRRTNTEAFF.